This TCR beta chain came from a study of OX40 agonist ivuxolimab in advanced cancers. Study overall: Given to patients was ivuxolimab, an agonistic anti-OX40 (CD134) antibody. Partial responses were observed in three patients, of whom one had hepatocellular carcinoma and two had cutaneous melanoma.

The V gene lost 7 bases and the J gene lost 4 bases, with 13 bases spanning the gap. The CDR3 is 13 amino acids. Germline values: CDR1 SEHNR, CDR2 FQNEAQ (reference sequence). Study-level points and caveats: More expanded clones were found, on average, in CD8+ than in CD4+ T cells.

With respect to this clone: Its antigen is as yet unknown.

Profiling relied on immunoSEQ multiplex PCR, and the TCRdb table lists in-frame clones only, not all of them. The sample lists 55,000 to 90,000 clones; approximately 86% were seen once. Material: CD4+ or CD8+ T cells sorted from blood, obtained in a trial of the OX40 agonist ivuxolimab. The chain joins TRBV7-9 to TRBJ1-2, with D perhaps matching TRBD1 (5 bases). The clonotype was recovered from an adult with an advanced solid tumor such as melanoma, head and neck, liver or kidney cancer. CDR3 in DNA: TGTGCCAGCACCCAGCAGGGAGGCTATGGCTACACCTTC. It codes for CASTQQGGYGYTF.